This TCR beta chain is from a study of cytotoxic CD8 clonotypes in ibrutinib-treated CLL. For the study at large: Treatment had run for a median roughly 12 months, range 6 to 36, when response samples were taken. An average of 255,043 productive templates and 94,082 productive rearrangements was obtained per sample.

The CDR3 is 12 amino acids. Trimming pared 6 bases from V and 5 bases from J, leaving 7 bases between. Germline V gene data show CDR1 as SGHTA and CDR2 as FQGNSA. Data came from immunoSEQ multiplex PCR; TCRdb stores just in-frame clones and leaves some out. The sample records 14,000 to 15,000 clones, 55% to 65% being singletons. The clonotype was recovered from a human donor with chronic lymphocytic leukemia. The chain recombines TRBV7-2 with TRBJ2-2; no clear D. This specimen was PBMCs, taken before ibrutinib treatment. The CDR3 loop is CASSSITGELFF. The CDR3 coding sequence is TGTGCCAGCAGTTCAATTACCGGGGAGCTGTTTTTT.